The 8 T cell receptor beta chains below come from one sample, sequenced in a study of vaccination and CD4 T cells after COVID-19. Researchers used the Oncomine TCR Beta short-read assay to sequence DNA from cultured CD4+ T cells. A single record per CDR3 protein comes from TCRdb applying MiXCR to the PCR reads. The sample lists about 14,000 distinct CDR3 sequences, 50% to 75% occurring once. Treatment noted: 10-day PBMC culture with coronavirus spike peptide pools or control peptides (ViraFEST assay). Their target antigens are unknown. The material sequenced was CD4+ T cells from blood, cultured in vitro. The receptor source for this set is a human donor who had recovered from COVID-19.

CDR3 protein: CASRPTSGRPQGHEQYF. The CDR3 DNA sequence: TGTGCCAGCAGACCCACTAGCGGGAGGCCCCAGGGCCACGAGCAGTACTTC. The rearrangement uses TRBV11-2 and TRBJ2-7; 12 bases agree with TRBD2. J lost 5 bases, V lost 6 bases, and 14 bases had no gene match. Germline V gene sequence: CDR1 SGHAT, CDR2 FQNNGV. CDR3 length equals 17 residues.

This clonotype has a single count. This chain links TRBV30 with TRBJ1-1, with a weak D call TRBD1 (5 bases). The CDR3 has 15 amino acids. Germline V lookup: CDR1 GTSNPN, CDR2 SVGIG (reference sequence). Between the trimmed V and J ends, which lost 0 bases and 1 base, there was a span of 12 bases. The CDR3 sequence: CAWSVLGVGNTEAFF. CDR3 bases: TGTGCCTGGAGTGTACTGGGGGTAGGGAACACTGAAGCTTTCTTT.

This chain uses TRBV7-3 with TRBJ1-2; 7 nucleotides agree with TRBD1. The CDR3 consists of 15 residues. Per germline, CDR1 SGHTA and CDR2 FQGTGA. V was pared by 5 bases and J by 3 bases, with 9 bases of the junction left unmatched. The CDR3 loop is CASSPVQGSDYGYTF. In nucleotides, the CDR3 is TGTGCCAGCAGCCCCGTACAGGGGTCGGACTATGGCTACACCTTC.

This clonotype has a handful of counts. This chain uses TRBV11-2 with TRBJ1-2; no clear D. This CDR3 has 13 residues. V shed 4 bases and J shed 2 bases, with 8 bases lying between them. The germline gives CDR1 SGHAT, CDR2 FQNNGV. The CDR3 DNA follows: TGTGCCAGCAGCTCCTCAAGGAACTATGGCTACACCTTC. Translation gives CASSSSRNYGYTF.

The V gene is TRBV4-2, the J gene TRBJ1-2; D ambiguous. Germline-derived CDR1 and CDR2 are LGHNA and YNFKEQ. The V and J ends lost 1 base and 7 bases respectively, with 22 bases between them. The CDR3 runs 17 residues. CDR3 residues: CASSQGGLTGQRRGYTF. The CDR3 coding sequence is TGTGCCAGCAGCCAAGGGGGATTGACCGGCCAGCGCCGTGGCTACACCTTC.

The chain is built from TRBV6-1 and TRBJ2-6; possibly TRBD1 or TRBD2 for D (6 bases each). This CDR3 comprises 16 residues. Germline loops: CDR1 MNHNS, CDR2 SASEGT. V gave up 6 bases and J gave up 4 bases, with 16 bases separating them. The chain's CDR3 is CASSPRGLLGANVLTF. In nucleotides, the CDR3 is TGTGCCAGCAGCCCCCGGGGGCTATTAGGGGCCAACGTCCTGACTTTC.

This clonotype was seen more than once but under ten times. The CDR3 spells CAWRPTGRNTEAFF. The CDR3 DNA reads as TGTGCCTGGAGGCCGACGGGGCGGAACACTGAAGCTTTCTTT. The chain employs TRBV30 and TRBJ1-1; weak D call: TRBD1 (5 bases). The length of the CDR3 is 14 residues. Trimming left V 3 bases short and J 1 base short, with 12 bases between. Germline V CDR1 and CDR2: GTSNPN, SVGIG (reference sequence).

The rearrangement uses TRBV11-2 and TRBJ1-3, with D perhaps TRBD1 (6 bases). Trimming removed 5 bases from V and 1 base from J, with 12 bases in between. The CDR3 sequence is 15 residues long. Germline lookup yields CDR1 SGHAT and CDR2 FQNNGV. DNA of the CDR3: TGTGCCAGCAGCCCACAGGGACTTTCTGGAAACACCATATATTTT. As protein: CASSPQGLSGNTIYF.